One sample yielded the 21 T cell receptor beta chains listed below, sequenced in a study of circulating CD8 cells and anti-PD-1 response in melanoma (dated by TCRdb to about 2020). Reads for this sample came from a NextSeq 500. The QIAseq Immune Repertoire RNA Library Kit, Human TCR Panel, was used to prepare TCR libraries from roughly 15 ng of total RNA. TCRdb trimmed public reads at Q25 via fastp, called clones via MiXCR and kept in-frame beta chains. Identical CDR3 proteins give one entry, which carries the most common genes and DNA. This sample holds about 440 distinct CDR3 sequences; about 5.5% were observed only once. The ten biggest clones cover about 40% of the sample. Four subsets defined by PD-1 and/or TIGIT were sorted from live CD3+CD8+TCRalphabeta+ cells on a BD FACSAria II cell sorter. The sequencing here drew on CD8+ T cells from PBMCs, taken at baseline or after one month of anti-PD-1 therapy (not recorded which). All receptors come from a human donor with melanoma.

This clonotype is termed large. The chain joins TRBV19 to TRBJ2-1; 10 bases match TRBD2. Losses at the gene ends were 6 bases for V and 2 bases for J; bases not matched to a gene: 4. Germline V gene data show CDR1 as LNHDA and CDR2 as SQIVND (reference sequence). The CDR3 sequence is 15 residues long. CDR3 coding DNA: TGTGCCAGTAGAAGAACTAGCGGGGCCTACAATGAGCAGTTCTTC. This gives the protein CASRRTSGAYNEQFF.

By sample share, this clonotype is medium-sized (0.01 to 0.1%). A read error is possible here, since a much larger clone lies one base away. The rearrangement joins TRBV4-3 to TRBJ1-1; D ambiguous. Germline CDR1 reads LGHNA; CDR2 reads YSLEER. The CDR3 is 13 residues long. CDR3 DNA sequence: TGCCCCAGCAGCCCTGCAAGGAACACTGAAGCTTTCTTT. Encoded protein: CPSSPARNTEAFF.

In this sample, this clonotype is large. The genes are TRBV27 and TRBJ1-2, with D uncertain. V was clipped by 0 bases and J by 1 base, with 6 bases between them. From germline, CDR1 is MNHEY and CDR2 SMNVEV (reference sequence). The CDR3 consists of 14 residues. In DNA, the CDR3 is TGTGCCAGCAGTTTATCTATTCTTAACTATGGCTACACCTTC. Its protein product is CASSLSILNYGYTF.

Within the sample, this clonotype is medium-sized. The rearrangement links TRBV20-1 to TRBJ2-4, with 10 positions matching TRBD2. CDR1 and CDR2 (germline): DFQATT, SNEGSKA (reference sequence). The trim removed 1 base at V and 6 bases at J, leaving 3 bases unmatched. The CDR3 runs to 14 residues. The CDR3 region is CSARALAGGNIQYF. The CDR3 bases are TGCAGTGCTAGAGCGTTAGCGGGGGGAAACATTCAGTACTTC.

This clonotype is categorized as medium-sized. The gene calls are TRBV7-3 and TRBJ2-1; 9 bases are shared with TRBD1. V dropped 0 bases and J dropped 2; count of bases not matched to a gene: 5. Germline lookup yields CDR1 SGHTA and CDR2 FQGTGA. The CDR3 is 17 amino acids. CDR3 sequence: CASSLTLGTGPYNEQFF. DNA of the CDR3: TGTGCCAGCAGCTTAACCTTAGGGACAGGGCCCTACAATGAGCAGTTCTTC.

As concerns this clonotype: A much more abundant neighbour one base away suggests this may be a read error. The chain joins TRBV5-4 to TRBJ2-3; 9 bases align to TRBD1. Germline V gene data show CDR1 as SGHNT and CDR2 as YYREEE (reference sequence). The CDR3 runs to 15 residues. Trimming at V came to 4 bases and at J to 4 bases, leaving 7 bases not matched to a gene. As DNA, the CDR3 is TGTGCCAGCAGCCGGACAGGGGTGTCCGCAGATACGCAGTATTTT. This codes for CASSRTGVSADTQYF.

By share of the sample, this clonotype is large. V and J are TRBV6-2 or TRBV6-3 and TRBJ2-7; weak D call: TRBD1 (5 bases). The CDR3 has 12 amino acids. CDR1 is MNHEY, CDR2 SVGEGT, per germline. Trimming pared 0 bases from V and 13 bases from J, leaving 13 bases between. The CDR3 DNA sequence: TGTGCCAGCAGTTACTCCGCAGGACACCTCTACTTC. This sequence encodes CASSYSAGHLYF.

This clonotype is judged large. The V and J genes are TRBV20-1 and TRBJ2-2; D gene unclear. There are 11 residues in the CDR3. V was cut by 5 bases and J by 5 bases, with 6 bases left in between. The germline V gene encodes CDR1 DFQATT and CDR2 SNEGSKA (reference sequence). The CDR3 nucleotides are TGCAGTGCTTCGTCGACCGGGGAGCTGTTTTTT. This sequence encodes CSASSTGELFF.

This clonotype occurred a few times. This sequence joins TRBV28 and TRBJ2-5; 11 nucleotides agree with TRBD1. Trimming took 6 bases from V and 2 from J; bases not matched to a gene: 14. Germline V gene sequence: CDR1 MDHEN, CDR2 SYDVKM. This CDR3 has 18 amino acids. Here the CDR3 DNA reads TGTGCCAGCAGCCCAGGGACAGGGGGATACCGGTTACAAGAGACCCAGTACTTC. Amino acids: CASSPGTGGYRLQETQYF.

Worth noting for this clonotype: At one end the junction does not follow the germline gene, possibly because of a read error. The chain couples TRBV9 to TRBJ2-3; possible D gene TRBD2, 5 bases. The germline V gene has CDR1 SGDLS and CDR2 YYNGEE. This CDR3 spans 15 amino acids. The CDR3 region has the DNA TGTGCCAGCAGCGTCCGGACGGCTAGCACATATACGCAGTATTTT. Protein sequence: CASSVRTASTYTQYF.

Sample share makes this clonotype large. This chain links TRBV27 with TRBJ1-1, with 9 positions matching TRBD1. Trimming removed 6 bases from V and 3 bases from J; junction bases left unmatched: 5. The CDR3 sequence is 14 residues long. CDR1 MNHEY and CDR2 SMNVEV come from the germline V gene (reference sequence). CDR3 sequence: CASSNRDRDTEAFF. In DNA, the CDR3 is TGTGCCAGCAGCAACCGGGACAGGGACACTGAAGCTTTCTTT.

Within the sample, this clonotype is large. The CDR3 loop reads CASNSNRAGYEQYF. Here the CDR3 DNA reads TGTGCCAGCAACTCCAATCGAGCGGGGTACGAGCAGTACTTC. This chain joins TRBV28 and TRBJ2-7; TRBD2 matches at 7 bases. V lost 7 bases to trimming and J lost 4 bases; unmatched junction nucleotides: 10. Germline loops: CDR1 MDHEN, CDR2 SYDVKM. CDR3 length equals 14 residues.

By proportion, this clonotype is hyperexpanded (1% or more). The rearrangement uses TRBV27 and TRBJ1-2, with 8 bases fitting TRBD1. The length of the CDR3 is 14 residues. V lost 6 bases, J lost 0 bases, and 3 bases stayed unmatched. The germline V gene has CDR1 MNHEY and CDR2 SMNVEV (reference sequence). The CDR3 is CASRVQGANYGYTF. The DNA of the CDR3 is TGTGCCAGCAGAGTACAGGGGGCTAACTATGGCTACACCTTC.

The CDR3 region has the DNA TGTGCCAGCAGCCTCAGAGCGGGGGGACCCACAGATACGCAGTATTTT. Its protein is CASSLRAGGPTDTQYF. The V call is TRBV13, the J call TRBJ2-3; TRBD2 agrees at 9 bases. The CDR3 is 16 amino acids. After removal of 5 bases from V and 2 bases from J, the junction contained 8 bases not matched to a gene. Germline values: CDR1 PRHDT, CDR2 FYEKMQ (reference sequence).

This clonotype rates as medium-sized (0.01 to 0.1%). The rearrangement joins TRBV28 to TRBJ2-3, with a weak D call TRBD2 (5 bases). Deletions cut 10 bases from V and 4 bases from J, with 15 bases between. Germline lookup yields CDR1 MDHEN and CDR2 SYDVKM. The CDR3 runs 13 residues. The CDR3 sequence: CAISEGWSDTQYF. The CDR3, as DNA: TGTGCCATCTCAGAGGGTTGGTCAGATACGCAGTATTTT.

The J gene is TRBJ1-6, the V gene TRBV7-9; 7 bases are a match to TRBD1. Germline assignment: CDR1 SEHNR and CDR2 FQNEAQ (reference sequence). The CDR3 length is 17 residues. J was trimmed by 9 bases and V by 4 bases; bases with no gene match: 15. The CDR3 reads CASSSHDRQGAGSPLHF. Written as DNA, the CDR3 is TGTGCCAGCAGCTCCCACGACCGACAGGGAGCTGGTTCACCCCTCCACTTT.

In its sample, this clonotype ranks as large (0.1 to 1%). In DNA form, the CDR3 reads TGTGCCAGCAGCTCTCGGGGAGCTTACAATGAGCAGTTCTTC. This encodes CASSSRGAYNEQFF. The J gene is TRBJ2-1, the V gene TRBV5-4; a possible D gene is TRBD2 (5 bases). The CDR3 extends over 14 amino acids. Germline V CDR1 and CDR2: SGHNT, YYREEE (reference sequence). V was trimmed by 3 bases and J by 4 bases, leaving 11 bases between them.

This clonotype is medium-sized (0.01 to 0.1%). The V gene is TRBV2, the J gene TRBJ2-1; 7 bases are a match to TRBD1. Germline V gene lookup returns CDR1 SNHLY and CDR2 FYNNEI. V shed 8 bases and J 15 bases; nucleotides not matched to a gene: 16. The CDR3 sequence is 13 residues long. This CDR3 reads CASPRRGQSDGFF. CDR3 in DNA: TGTGCCAGCCCCCGACGGGGACAGTCCGATGGGTTCTTC.

The gene calls are TRBV24-1 and TRBJ2-5; maybe TRBD2 (6 bases). The germline V gene has CDR1 KGHDR and CDR2 SFDVKD. The CDR3 spans 14 residues. V dropped 2 bases and J dropped 4 bases, with 10 bases sitting between them. CDR3 bases: TGTGCCACCAGTGATTGGACGGAGGGAGAGACCCAGTACTTC. The encoded protein is CATSDWTEGETQYF.

This clonotype has only a few counts. The V and J genes are TRBV19 and TRBJ2-5; 10 bases agree with TRBD1. The CDR3 covers 16 residues. With 6 bases clipped from V and 2 bases from J, the junction kept 9 bases outside the gene matches. The V gene's germline CDR1 is LNHDA and CDR2 SQIVND (reference sequence). The CDR3 coding sequence is TGTGCCAGTAGCTCCGGGACAGGGGCCGATCAAGAGACCCAGTACTTC. As protein: CASSSGTGADQETQYF.

This clonotype ranks as medium-sized (0.01 to 0.1%). The chain joins TRBV27 to TRBJ1-1; no firm D call. This CDR3 region has 14 residues. V gave up 3 bases and J gave up 0 bases, with 8 bases separating them. CDR1 is MNHEY and CDR2 is SMNVEV in the germline V gene (reference sequence). CDR3 in DNA: TGTGCCAGCAGTTTTCCCACCTTGAACACTGAAGCTTTCTTT. Translating gives CASSFPTLNTEAFF.